One and the same sample provided the 13 T cell receptor beta chains below, sequenced in a study of beta chain features in type 1 diabetes. The isolated RNA, all of it, was reverse transcribed, so expressed TCRB transcripts were what got sequenced. Clones were sequenced by immunoSEQ multiplex PCR, and TCRdb holds only the in-frame ones, with some missing. Here the sample spans almost 250,000 clones, roughly 14% being singletons. Sequencing was done on a sample of naive CD4+ T cells from blood. Every receptor here comes from a woman aged 40 to 49 in good health.

This clone appeared a few times. The V and J genes are TRBV4-3 and TRBJ1-6; unclear D gene. Trimming shortened V by 1 base and J by 8 bases, and 12 bases separated the two germline ends. This CDR3 is built from 15 residues. In germline, CDR1 is LGHNA, CDR2 YSLEER. The CDR3 loop reads CASSQGRIGYSPLHF. The CDR3 nucleotides read TGCGCCAGCAGCCAAGGCAGGATTGGGTATTCACCCCTCCACTTT.

The CDR3 protein is CASSLGQVGNTIYF. CDR3 nucleotides: TGTGCCAGCAGCCTAGGACAAGTTGGAAACACCATATATTTT. The V call is TRBV11-2, the J call TRBJ1-3; tentative D call: TRBD1 (5 bases). Germline CDR1 is SGHAT and CDR2 is FQNNGV. V lost 5 bases and J lost 3, with 11 bases in between. The CDR3 contains 14 residues.

This clone was counted a few times. This chain connects TRBV5-6 to TRBJ1-5; 9 nucleotides align to TRBD1. Germline V gene sequence: CDR1 SGHDT, CDR2 YYEEEE. The CDR3 runs 17 residues. J gave up 2 bases and V 0 bases, and 6 bases lay outside the gene matches. The CDR3 DNA sequence: TGTGCCAGCAGCTTGGCCGGTCGACAGGGGGGCAATCAGCCCCAGCATTTT. Translation: CASSLAGRQGGNQPQHF. Based on the CDR3 plus reference TRBV5-6 and TRBJ1-5, the full variable domain is DAGVTQSPTHLIKTRGQQVTLRCSPKSGHDTVSWYQQALGQGPQFIFQYYEEEERQRGNFPDRFSGHQFPNYSSELNVNALLLGDSALYLCASSLAGRQGGNQPQHFGDGTRLSIL.

The V and J genes are TRBV5-1 and TRBJ2-3; a weak D match, TRBD2 (5 bases). The CDR3 contains 15 residues. Looked up from germline, CDR1 is SGHRS and CDR2 is YFSETQ. The V end lost 7 bases, the J end lost 3 bases, and 18 bases lay between the germline ends. CDR3 sequence: CASREPTTATDTQYF. The CDR3 DNA reads TGCGCCAGCCGGGAACCCACAACAGCGACAGATACGCAGTATTTT.

The chain links TRBV10-3 to TRBJ2-3, with TRBD2 matching 12 bases. V gave up 6 bases and J gave up 9 bases; unmatched junction bases: 10. The CDR3 has 15 residues. Germline values: CDR1 ENHRY, CDR2 SYGVKD. The CDR3 spells CAIRGLAGGAGTQYF. The CDR3 DNA follows: TGTGCCATCAGAGGTCTAGCGGGGGGGGCTGGGACGCAGTATTTT.

This clone was counted a few times. The J gene is TRBJ2-1, the V gene TRBV11-2; 7 bases are shared with TRBD1. The CDR3 runs 16 residues. Germline values: CDR1 SGHAT, CDR2 FQNNGV. V was clipped by 1 base and J by 7 bases; unmatched bases: 10. The CDR3 sequence: CASSLVGRTGANEQFF. The CDR3 nucleotides read TGTGCCAGCAGCTTAGTCGGACGAACAGGGGCTAATGAGCAGTTCTTC.

The chain joins TRBV7-2 to TRBJ1-4; D unresolved. Germline CDR1 SGHTA, CDR2 FQGNSA. The CDR3 has 14 amino acids. V was shortened by 0 bases and J by 4 bases, with 6 bases between the two germline ends. The chain's CDR3 is CASSLARLNEKLFF. As DNA, the CDR3 is TGTGCCAGCAGCTTAGCCAGGCTTAATGAAAAACTGTTTTTT. The variable domain in full, completed from reference TRBV7-2 and TRBJ1-4, reads GAGVSQSPSNKVTEKGKDVELRCDPISGHTALYWYRQSLGQGLEFLIYFQGNSAPDKSGLPSDRFSAERTGGSVSTLTIQRTQQEDSAVYLCASSLARLNEKLFFGSGTQLSVL.

The chain employs TRBV19 and TRBJ2-5, with 12 bases that match TRBD2. The trim removed 6 bases at V and 7 bases at J, leaving 6 bases unmatched. The CDR3 has 14 residues. Per germline, CDR1 LNHDA and CDR2 SQIVND (reference sequence). This chain's CDR3 is CASRLAGGKGTQYF. For the CDR3, the DNA is TGTGCCAGTAGACTAGCGGGGGGTAAAGGGACCCAGTACTTC. Together with reference TRBV19 and TRBJ2-5, the CDR3 gives the full variable domain: DGGITQSPKYLFRKEGQNVTLSCEQNLNHDAMYWYRQDPGQGLRLIYYSQIVNDFQKGDIAEGYSVSREKKESFPLTVTSAQKNPTAFYLCASRLAGGKGTQYFGPGTRLLVL.

The V call is TRBV9, the J call TRBJ2-7, with D perhaps TRBD2 (5 bases). Germline V gene lookup returns CDR1 SGDLS and CDR2 YYNGEE. Trimming shortened V by 0 bases and J by 3 bases, and 10 bases separated the two germline ends. The CDR3 runs 14 residues. CDR3 amino acids: CASSVAYGGYEQYF. CDR3 DNA: TGTGCCAGCAGCGTAGCTTACGGAGGCTACGAGCAGTACTTC. Full variable domain (rest looked up from reference TRBV9 and TRBJ2-7): DSGVTQTPKHLITATGQRVTLRCSPRSGDLSVYWYQQSLDQGLQFLIQYYNGEERAKGNILERFSAQQFPDLHSELNLSSLELGDSALYFCASSVAYGGYEQYFGPGTRLTVT.

This chain joins TRBV19 and TRBJ2-7; a possible D gene is TRBD2 (6 bases). This CDR3 has 15 residues. Germline V lookup: CDR1 LNHDA, CDR2 SQIVND (reference sequence). Trimming left V 9 bases short and J 3 bases short, with 21 bases between. The CDR3 nucleotides are TGTGCCAGCCGGACATCGGAGGGACGAGGCTACGAGCAGTACTTC. This gives the protein CASRTSEGRGYEQYF.

Worth noting for this clone: At one end, the junction sequence differs from germline, possibly due to a read error. This CDR3 is CASSDAGETQYF. CDR3 nucleotide sequence: TGTGCTAGCAGCGACGCGGGAGAGACCCAGTACTTC. The chain combines TRBV7-7 with TRBJ2-5, with D possibly TRBD2 on 5 matching bases. The V gene's germline CDR1 is SSHAT and CDR2 FNYEAQ (reference sequence). The CDR3 spans 12 residues.

The chain employs TRBV27 and TRBJ2-7, with 7 bases fitting TRBD1. Germline V lookup: CDR1 MNHEY, CDR2 SMNVEV (reference sequence). The CDR3 covers 17 residues. Trimming took 7 bases from V and 3 from J; bases not matched to a gene: 18. The CDR3, as DNA: TGTGCCAGCATACTCGTCGGATCACCGGGACAGAGCTACGAGCAGTACTTC. Translation gives CASILVGSPGQSYEQYF.

This clone was seen more than once but under ten times. V usage is TRBV7-2 and J usage is TRBJ1-2; a possible D gene is TRBD1 (6 bases). V was trimmed by 2 bases and J by 14 bases, leaving 12 bases between them. The CDR3 has 11 residues. Germline-derived CDR1 and CDR2 are SGHTA and FQGNSA. The CDR3 loop reads CASSLRYGTTF. The CDR3 DNA reads TGTGCCAGCAGCTTAAGATACGGGACAACCTTC.